This T cell receptor beta chain was retrieved from a study of STAT5B mutations in CD4+ large granular lymphocyte leukemia. Points from the study as a whole: CD4-sorted patient repertoires seemed more clonal than healthy CD4+ repertoires.

Unmatched junction bases numbered 9, after V lost 3 bases and J lost 2 bases. The CDR3 covers 17 residues. From germline, CDR1 is SGHRS and CDR2 YFSETQ. On this clone: The antigen remains unidentified.

Profiling relied on immunoSEQ multiplex PCR, and the TCRdb table lists in-frame clones only, not all of them. The data show roughly 32,000 clones, with about 71% seen just once and 2% held by the top ten. Control samples were healthy donors' buffy coats. V is TRBV5-1 and J is TRBJ2-2, with 8 nucleotides matching TRBD1. The material sequenced was CD4+ T cells from blood buffy coats. This TCR derives from a human donor in good health. CDR3 sequence reads: CASSSRTGWGNTGELFF. CDR3 coding DNA: TGCGCCAGCAGCTCGAGGACAGGGTGGGGTAACACCGGGGAGCTGTTTTTT.